The clone carrying this T cell receptor (beta chain) was observed a few times. Its specificity is unknown. Original processing notes: A classifier for distant metastasis in papillary thyroid cancer was constructed using CDR3 differences observed across clinicopathological groups. TCRdb re-called clones from the PCR reads using MiXCR. What appears here as the V and J calls and clone size reflects TCRdb's work, not the paper's. The sample has under 35,000 clones, about 40% seen once; the top ten hold 22%. Before thyroid surgery, none of the patients had received any treatment. This sample is drawn from a study of metastatic and nonmetastatic thyroid tumors. About the research overall: Repertoire comparison spanned blood and tumor or nodule tissue of malignant and benign thyroid patients. Points from the study as a whole: Within blood and tumor, benign nodules reportedly had significantly lower TCR beta diversity than malignant thyroid tumors did.

V shed 3 bases and J shed 6 bases, with 15 bases lying between them. Germline values: CDR1 MNHEY, CDR2 SMNVEV (reference sequence). The CDR3 runs 14 residues. The material sequenced was tumor tissue. This clonotype was obtained from a female donor with papillary thyroid cancer or a benign thyroid nodule (not recorded which). Some clones in this sample may be carry-over from other donors' samples. The V gene is TRBV27, the J gene TRBJ2-7; D might be TRBD1 (6 bases). CDR3 nucleotides: TGTGCCAGCAGTTTGCAGGGGAAAAGCCCCGAGCAGTACTTC. Translated: CASSLQGKSPEQYF.